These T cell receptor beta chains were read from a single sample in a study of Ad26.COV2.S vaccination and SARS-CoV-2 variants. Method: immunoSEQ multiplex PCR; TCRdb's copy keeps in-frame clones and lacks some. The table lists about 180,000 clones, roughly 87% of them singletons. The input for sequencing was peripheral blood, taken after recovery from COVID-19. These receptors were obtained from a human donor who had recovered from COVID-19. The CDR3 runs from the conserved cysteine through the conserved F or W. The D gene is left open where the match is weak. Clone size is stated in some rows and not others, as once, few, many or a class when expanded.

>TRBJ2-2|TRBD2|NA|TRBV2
CASSDPFRVAGLHTGELFF
TGTGCCAGCAGTGACCCCTTTCGGGTAGCGGGACTACACACCGGGGAGCTGTTTTTT
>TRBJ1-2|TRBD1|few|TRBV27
CASRKTGGGYGYTF
TGTGCCAGCAGGAAGACAGGGGGCGGCTATGGCTACACCTTC
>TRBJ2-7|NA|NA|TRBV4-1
CASSHGVIAPYEQYF
TGCGCCAGCAGCCACGGAGTGATAGCCCCCTACGAGCAGTACTTC
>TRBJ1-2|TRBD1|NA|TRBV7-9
CASTDDREAYTF
TGTGCCAGCACCGACGACAGGGAAGCCTACACCTTC
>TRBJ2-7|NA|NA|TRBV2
CASSFSGRPSYEQYF
TGTGCCAGCAGTTTTAGCGGTCGTCCTTCCTACGAGCAGTACTTC
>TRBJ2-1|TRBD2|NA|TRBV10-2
CASRTQREPYNEQFF
TGCGCCAGCCGAACCCAGCGGGAGCCGTACAATGAGCAGTTCTTC
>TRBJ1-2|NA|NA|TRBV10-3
CAISEGQGGGYTF
TGTGCCATCAGTGAAGGGCAGGGTGGCGGCTACACCTTC
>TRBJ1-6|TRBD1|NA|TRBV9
CASSPRTGLGPLHF
TGTGCCAGCAGCCCCCGGACAGGGTTGGGGCCCCTCCACTTT
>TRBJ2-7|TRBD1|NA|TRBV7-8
CASSLQGALNEQYF
TGTGCCAGCAGCCTACAGGGGGCTCTCAACGAGCAGTACTTC
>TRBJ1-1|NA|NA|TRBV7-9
CASSSYGGLSTEAFF
TGTGCCAGCAGCTCCTATGGGGGGTTATCGACTGAAGCTTTCTTT
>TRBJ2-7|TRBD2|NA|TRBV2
CASVLAGLSYEQYF
TGTGCCAGCGTGCTAGCGGGGCTATCCTACGAGCAGTACTTC
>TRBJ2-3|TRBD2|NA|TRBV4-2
CASSQDSASGGRGDTQYF
TGTGCCAGCAGCCAAGACAGCGCCAGCGGGGGGCGGGGAGATACGCAGTATTTT
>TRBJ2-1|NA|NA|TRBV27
CASSLSGDKEQFF
TGTGCCAGCAGTCTTTCTGGTGATAAAGAGCAGTTCTTC
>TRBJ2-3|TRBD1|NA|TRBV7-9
CASSYTGGTDTQYF
TGTGCCAGCAGCTATACAGGGGGGACAGATACGCAGTATTTT
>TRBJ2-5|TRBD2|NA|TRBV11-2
CASSLGTSGLQETQYF
TGTGCCAGCAGCTTGGGGACTAGCGGGCTCCAAGAGACCCAGTACTTC
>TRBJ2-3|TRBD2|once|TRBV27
CASSGGAPTDTQYF
TGTGCCTCAAGCGGGGGAGCTCCCACAGATACGCAGTATTTT
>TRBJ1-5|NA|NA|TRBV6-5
CASSYFREGQPQHF
TGTGCCAGCAGTTACTTTCGGGAGGGGCAGCCCCAGCATTTT
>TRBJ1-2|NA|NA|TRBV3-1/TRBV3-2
CASSQEPGPYGYTF
TGTGCCAGCAGCCAAGAACCAGGGCCCTATGGCTACACCTTC
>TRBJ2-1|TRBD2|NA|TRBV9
CASSAGTMGPNEQFF
TGTGCCAGCAGCGCCGGGACTATGGGACCAAATGAGCAGTTCTTC
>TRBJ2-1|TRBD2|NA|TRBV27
CASSFGGSSYNEQFF
TGTGCCAGCAGTTTCGGGGGGAGCTCCTACAATGAGCAGTTCTTC
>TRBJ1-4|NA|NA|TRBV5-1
CASSSTVASEKLFF
TGCGCCAGCAGCTCGACAGTAGCGAGTGAAAAACTGTTTTTT
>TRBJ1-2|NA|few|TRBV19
CASSIGGRIDGYTF
TGTGCCAGTAGTATAGGAGGCAGAATAGATGGCTACACCTTC
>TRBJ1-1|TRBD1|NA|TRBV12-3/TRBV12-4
CASSSTGGTEAFF
TGTGCCAGCAGTTCGACAGGGGGCACTGAAGCTTTCTTT
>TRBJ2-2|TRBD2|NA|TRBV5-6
CASSRDVGGAGELFF
TGTGCCAGCAGCCGAGATGTGGGGGGGGCCGGGGAGCTGTTTTTT
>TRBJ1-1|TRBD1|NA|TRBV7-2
CASRSSGGGRNTEAFF
TGTGCCAGCAGGTCCTCAGGGGGGGGGAGGAACACTGAAGCTTTCTTT
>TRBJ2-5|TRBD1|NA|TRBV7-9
CASSYDRQGETQYF
TGTGCCAGCAGCTATGACCGACAGGGAGAGACCCAGTACTTC
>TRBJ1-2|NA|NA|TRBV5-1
CASSLSGSGYTF
TGCGCCAGCAGCTTGTCAGGGAGTGGCTACACCTTC
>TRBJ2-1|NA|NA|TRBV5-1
CASSLGTGEQFF
TGCGCCAGCAGCTTGGGAACGGGGGAGCAGTTCTTC
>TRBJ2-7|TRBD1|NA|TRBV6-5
CASSSSDRPSPYEQYF
TGTGCCAGCAGTTCGTCGGACAGGCCATCCCCCTACGAGCAGTACTTC
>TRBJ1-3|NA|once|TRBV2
CASSAQGPGNTIYF
TGTGCCAGCAGTGCCCAGGGGCCTGGAAACACCATATATTTT
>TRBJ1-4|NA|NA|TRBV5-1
CASSTGGTNEKLFF
TGCGCCAGCAGCACGGGGGGAACTAATGAAAAACTGTTTTTT
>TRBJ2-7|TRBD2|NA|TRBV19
CASAAGGPYEQYF
TGTGCCAGTGCTGCGGGGGGGCCTTACGAGCAGTACTTC
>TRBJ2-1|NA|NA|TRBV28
CASSSPVLSYNEQFF
TGTGCCAGCAGTTCCCCAGTACTCTCCTACAATGAGCAGTTCTTC
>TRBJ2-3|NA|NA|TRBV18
CASSPTEGGSADTQYF
TGTGCCAGCTCACCAACGGAGGGGGGAAGCGCAGATACGCAGTATTTT
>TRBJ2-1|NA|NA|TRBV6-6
CASSPGGTISYNEQFF
TGTGCCAGCAGCCCAGGGGGGACTATCTCCTACAATGAGCAGTTCTTC
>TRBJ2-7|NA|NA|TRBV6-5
CASSRDRYEQYF
TGTGCCAGCAGCCGGGACCGCTACGAGCAGTACTTC
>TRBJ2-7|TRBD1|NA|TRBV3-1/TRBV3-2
CASSRAGTGSYEQYF
TGTGCCAGCAGCCGCGCCGGGACAGGATCCTACGAGCAGTACTTC
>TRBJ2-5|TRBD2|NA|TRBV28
CASSLLLAGEGQRTETQYF
TGTGCCAGCAGTCTATTACTAGCGGGGGAAGGTCAAAGGACGGAGACCCAGTACTTC
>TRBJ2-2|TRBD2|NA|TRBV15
CATSRAIGAGLGSGGLTGELFF
TGTGCCACCAGCAGGGCGATAGGAGCGGGCCTCGGGAGCGGGGGGCTAACCGGGGAGCTGTTTTTT
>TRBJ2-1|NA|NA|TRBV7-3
CASSFFGGGSSYNEQFF
TGTGCCAGCAGCTTCTTTGGCGGGGGCAGCTCCTACAATGAGCAGTTCTTC
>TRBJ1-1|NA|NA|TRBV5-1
CASSLTGQSTEAFF
TGCGCCAGCAGCTTGACGGGACAAAGCACTGAAGCTTTCTTT
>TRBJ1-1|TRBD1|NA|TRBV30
CAWSLDRGSTEAFF
TGTGCCTGGAGTCTGGACAGGGGAAGTACTGAAGCTTTCTTT
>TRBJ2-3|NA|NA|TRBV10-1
CASSAGTDTQYF
TGCGCCAGCAGTGCAGGCACAGATACGCAGTATTTT
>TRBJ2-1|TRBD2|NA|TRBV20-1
CSASKGPGRARGNEQFF
TGCAGTGCTAGTAAGGGGCCAGGGAGGGCAAGGGGCAATGAGCAGTTCTTC
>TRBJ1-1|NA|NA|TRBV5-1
CASSATGGRGTEAFF
TGCGCCAGCAGCGCCACCGGGGGTAGGGGCACTGAAGCTTTCTTT
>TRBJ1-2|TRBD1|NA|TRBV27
CASSATGGAYGYTF
TGTGCCAGCAGTGCGACAGGGGGCGCTTATGGCTACACCTTC
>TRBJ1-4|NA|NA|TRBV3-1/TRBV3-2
CASSQGQPNEKLFF
TGTGCCAGCAGCCAGGGACAACCTAATGAAAAACTGTTTTTT
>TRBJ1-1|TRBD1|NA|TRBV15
CATRPGGKNTEAFF
TGTGCCACCAGGCCAGGGGGGAAGAACACTGAAGCTTTCTTT